This T cell receptor (beta chain) originates from a study of blood T cells in healthy people across ages. This CDR3 has 15 amino acids. Unmatched junction bases numbered 4, after V lost 0 bases and J lost 5 bases. Germline lookup yields CDR1 SGHRS and CDR2 YFSETQ. The authors ran a second PCR of roughly 6 to 12 cycles using a sample-barcoded 5' primer and a J-beta primer mix. TCRdb reprocessed the 5' RACE reads via MiXCR and lists one record per CDR3 protein. Of about 1,400,000 distinct CDR3 sequences listed, roughly 40% are singletons. This TCR came from a woman between 18 and 30 years old in good health. Sequenced input: blood. The chain couples TRBV5-1 to TRBJ1-5; TRBD1 agrees at 8 bases. The CDR3 bases are TGCGCCAGCAGCTTGGTTTTGGACAGGGATCAGCCCCAGCATTTT. This codes for CASSLVLDRDQPQHF.